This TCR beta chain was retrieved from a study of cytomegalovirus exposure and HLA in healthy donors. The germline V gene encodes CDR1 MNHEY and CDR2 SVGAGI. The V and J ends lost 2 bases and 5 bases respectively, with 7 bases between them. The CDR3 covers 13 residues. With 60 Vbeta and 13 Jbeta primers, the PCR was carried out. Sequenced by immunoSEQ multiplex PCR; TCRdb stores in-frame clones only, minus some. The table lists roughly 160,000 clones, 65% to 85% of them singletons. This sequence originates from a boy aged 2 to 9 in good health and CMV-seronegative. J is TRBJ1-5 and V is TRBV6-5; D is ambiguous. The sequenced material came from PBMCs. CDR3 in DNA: TGTGCCAGCAGTTACACGGTGGATCAGCCCCAGCATTTT. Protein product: CASSYTVDQPQHF.